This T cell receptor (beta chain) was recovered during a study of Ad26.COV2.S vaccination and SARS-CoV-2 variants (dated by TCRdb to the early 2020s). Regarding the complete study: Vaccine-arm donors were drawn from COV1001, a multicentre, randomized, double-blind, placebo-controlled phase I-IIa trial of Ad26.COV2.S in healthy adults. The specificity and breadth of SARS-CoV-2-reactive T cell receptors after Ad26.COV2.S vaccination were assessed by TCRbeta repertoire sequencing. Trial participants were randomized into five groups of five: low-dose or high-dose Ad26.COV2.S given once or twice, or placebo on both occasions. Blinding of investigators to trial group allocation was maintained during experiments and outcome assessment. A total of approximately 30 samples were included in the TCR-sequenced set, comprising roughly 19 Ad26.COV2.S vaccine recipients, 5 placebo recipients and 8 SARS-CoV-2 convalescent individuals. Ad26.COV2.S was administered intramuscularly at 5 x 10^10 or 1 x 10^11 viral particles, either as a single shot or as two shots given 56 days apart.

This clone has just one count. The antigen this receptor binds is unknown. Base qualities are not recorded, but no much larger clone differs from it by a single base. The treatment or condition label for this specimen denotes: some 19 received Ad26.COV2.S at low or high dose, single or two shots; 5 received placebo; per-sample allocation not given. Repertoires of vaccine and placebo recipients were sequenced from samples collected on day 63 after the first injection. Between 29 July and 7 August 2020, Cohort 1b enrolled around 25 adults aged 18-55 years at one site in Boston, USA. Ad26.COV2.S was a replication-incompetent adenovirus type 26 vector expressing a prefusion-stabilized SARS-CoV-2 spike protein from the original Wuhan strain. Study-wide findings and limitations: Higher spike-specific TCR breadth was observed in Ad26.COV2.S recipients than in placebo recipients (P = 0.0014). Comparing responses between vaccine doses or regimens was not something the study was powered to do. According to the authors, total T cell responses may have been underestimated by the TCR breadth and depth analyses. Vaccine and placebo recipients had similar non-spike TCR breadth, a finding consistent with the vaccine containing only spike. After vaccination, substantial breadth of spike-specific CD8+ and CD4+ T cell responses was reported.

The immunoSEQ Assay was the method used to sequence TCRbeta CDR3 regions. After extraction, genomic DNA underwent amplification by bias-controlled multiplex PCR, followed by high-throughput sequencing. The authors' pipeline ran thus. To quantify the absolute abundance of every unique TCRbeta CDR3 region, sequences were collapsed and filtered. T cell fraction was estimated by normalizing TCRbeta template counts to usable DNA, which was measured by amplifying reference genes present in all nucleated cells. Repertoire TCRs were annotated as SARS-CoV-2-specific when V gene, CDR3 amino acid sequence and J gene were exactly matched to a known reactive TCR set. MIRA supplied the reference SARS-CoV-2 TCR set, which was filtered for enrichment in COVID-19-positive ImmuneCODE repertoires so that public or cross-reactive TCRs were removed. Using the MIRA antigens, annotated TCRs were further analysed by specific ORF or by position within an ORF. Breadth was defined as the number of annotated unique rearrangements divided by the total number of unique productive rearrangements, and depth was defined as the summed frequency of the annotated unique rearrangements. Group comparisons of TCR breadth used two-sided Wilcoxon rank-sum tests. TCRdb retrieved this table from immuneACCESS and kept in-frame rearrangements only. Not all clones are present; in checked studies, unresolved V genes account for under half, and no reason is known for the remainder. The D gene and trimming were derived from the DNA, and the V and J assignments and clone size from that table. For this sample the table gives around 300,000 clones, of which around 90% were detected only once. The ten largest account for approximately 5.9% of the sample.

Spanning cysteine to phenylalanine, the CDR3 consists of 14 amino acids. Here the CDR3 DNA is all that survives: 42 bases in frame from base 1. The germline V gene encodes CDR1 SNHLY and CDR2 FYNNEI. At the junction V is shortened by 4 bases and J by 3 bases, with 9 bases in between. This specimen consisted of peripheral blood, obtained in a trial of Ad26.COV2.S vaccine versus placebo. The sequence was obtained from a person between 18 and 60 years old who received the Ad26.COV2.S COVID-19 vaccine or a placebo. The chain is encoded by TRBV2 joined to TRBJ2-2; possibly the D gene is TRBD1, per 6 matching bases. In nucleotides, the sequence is TGTGCCAGCAGTGTTGACAGGTACACCGGGGAGCTGTTTTTT. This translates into CASSVDRYTGELFF.